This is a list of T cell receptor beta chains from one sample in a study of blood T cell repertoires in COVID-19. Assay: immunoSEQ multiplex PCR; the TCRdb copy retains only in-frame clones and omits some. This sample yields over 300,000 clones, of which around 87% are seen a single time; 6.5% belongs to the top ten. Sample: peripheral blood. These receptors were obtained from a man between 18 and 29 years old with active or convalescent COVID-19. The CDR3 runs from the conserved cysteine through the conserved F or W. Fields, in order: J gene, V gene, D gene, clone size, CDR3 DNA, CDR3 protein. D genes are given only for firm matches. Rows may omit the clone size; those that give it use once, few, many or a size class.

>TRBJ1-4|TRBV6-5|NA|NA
TGTGCCAGCAGTTACAACGACAGACCTAATGAAAAACTGTTTTTT
CASSYNDRPNEKLFF
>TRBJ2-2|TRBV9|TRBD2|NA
TGTGCCAGCAGCTCCCAAGCGGGAGGCACGAACACCGGGGAGCTGTTTTTT
CASSSQAGGTNTGELFF
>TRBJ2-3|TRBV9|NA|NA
TGTGCCAGCAGCGTAGCTACAGGGGATACGCAGTATTTT
CASSVATGDTQYF
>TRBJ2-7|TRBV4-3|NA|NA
TGCGCCAGCAGCCAAGCGGAGTCGTACGAGCAGTACTTC
CASSQAESYEQYF
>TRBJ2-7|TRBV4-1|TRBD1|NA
TGCGCCAGCAGCCGCGGACAGGGACAGGGGGGCGACGAGCAGTACTTC
CASSRGQGQGGDEQYF
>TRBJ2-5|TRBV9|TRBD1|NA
TGTGCCAGCAGCTCCCGACAGGGGCACCAAGAGACCCAGTACTTC
CASSSRQGHQETQYF
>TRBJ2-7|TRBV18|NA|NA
TGTGCCAGCTCCCCGGGACACACCTACGAGCAGTACTTC
CASSPGHTYEQYF
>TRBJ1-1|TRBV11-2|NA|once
TGTGCCAGCAGCCCCTATCTGACTGAAGCTTTCTTT
CASSPYLTEAFF
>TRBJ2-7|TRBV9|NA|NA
TGTGCCAGCAGCCCCGGGACCTACGAGCAGTACTTC
CASSPGTYEQYF
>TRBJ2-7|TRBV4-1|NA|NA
TGCGCCAGCAGCCAAGATTTTATATACTACGAGCAGTACTTC
CASSQDFIYYEQYF